This T cell receptor (beta chain) was found in a study of T cell repertoires in cytomegalovirus infection. V was clipped by 8 bases and J by 6 bases, with 13 bases between them. Germline CDR1 and CDR2: MNHEY and SMNVEV (reference sequence). There are 12 residues in the CDR3. TCRdb fed the reads into MiXCR, producing one record per CDR3 protein. The sample carries 680,000 or so distinct CDR3 sequences, 35% to 40% recorded once. With respect to this clonotype: Its antigen is not identified.

Findings and limits, study-wide: The cumulative frequency of public TCR beta families identified carriers of CMV plus the relevant HLA.

V usage is TRBV27 and J usage is TRBJ1-1; no clear D gene. This TCR came from a human donor in good health (CMV status not recorded). Some clones in this sample may be carry-over from other donors' samples. The specimen was PBMCs. Written as DNA, the CDR3 is TGTGCCAGCGGGGAGAATCTGTCTGAAGCTTTCTTT. Translating it yields CASGENLSEAFF.